This T cell receptor beta chain emerged from a study of lung T cells in sarcoidosis with Löfgren's syndrome. TCRdb analysed the reads with MiXCR anew, one entry per CDR3 protein. The sample has roughly 19,000 distinct CDR3 sequences, roughly a fifth seen once. CDR3 length: 15 residues. The germline CDR1 and CDR2 sequences are DFQATT and SNEGSKA (reference sequence). The V gene lost 5 bases and the J gene lost 2 bases, with 18 bases spanning the gap. Study-level results: Versus controls, Löfgren's syndrome patients reportedly showed TRAV12-1 and TRBV2 as most expanded. TRAV12-1 preferentially paired with TRBV2, with homologous CDR3s. Multiple Löfgren's syndrome patients reportedly shared TRAV12-1 and TRBV2 CDR3 motifs, suggesting public CD4+ TCRs.

This clonotype was observed many times. What it binds is unknown. The chain joins TRBV20-1 to TRBJ2-5, with D possibly TRBD2 on 6 matching bases. Sequenced: CD4+ T cells from PBMCs. This TCR derives from a human donor with sarcoidosis (Löfgren's syndrome or another form), or a control subject (not recorded which). The CDR3 DNA reads TGCAGTGCTTCTTACCCCGGGACTCCGCAAGAGACCCAGTACTTC. This codes for CSASYPGTPQETQYF.